This T cell receptor beta chain was sequenced during a study of blood T cell repertoires in COVID-19. Overall study: Samples taken during acute and convalescent COVID-19 were collected in the United States, Italy and Spain. Sample material is recorded as cDNA or gDNA derived from T cells, B-cell-depleted T cells, or PBMCs.

The CDR3 runs 16 residues. Deletions cut 3 bases from V and 2 bases from J, with 16 bases between. CDR1 and CDR2 (germline): SGHNT, YYREEE (reference sequence). Assay: immunoSEQ multiplex PCR; the TCRdb copy retains only in-frame clones and omits some. Of hundreds of thousands of clones in the sample, roughly nine tenths were seen once. The cohort comprised adults aged roughly 18 to 90 years residing in about 25 US areas. Participant-reported clinical history was the basis for cohort assignment. The material sequenced was PBMCs or T cells enriched from blood (not recorded which). The V call is TRBV5-4, the J call TRBJ2-3, with D possibly matching TRBD2 (5 bases). The receptor's source is a woman in her 30s who had recovered from COVID-19. The CDR3 region has the DNA TGTGCCAGCAGCTACACAGCGGAGCCCTCCACAGATACGCAGTATTTT. Translation: CASSYTAEPSTDTQYF.